These T cell receptor beta chains were read from a single sample in a study of OX40 agonist ivuxolimab in advanced cancers. Clones were sequenced by immunoSEQ multiplex PCR, and TCRdb holds only the in-frame ones, with some missing. The repertoire holds about 19,000 clones, with approximately 82% as singletons. The sequences come from CD4+ or CD8+ T cells sorted from blood, collected in a trial of the OX40 agonist ivuxolimab. These receptors were taken from an adult with an advanced solid tumor such as melanoma, head and neck, liver or kidney cancer. Both conserved end residues are part of each CDR3. D genes are given only for firm matches. Not every row has a clone size; where given, it reads once, few, many or a size class.

d_call	j_call	v_call	clone_size	cdr3_aa	cdr3_nt
-	TRBJ2-7	TRBV25-1	medium-sized	CASSEGFYEQYF	TGTGCCAGCAGTGAAGGGTTCTACGAGCAGTACTTC
-	TRBJ1-2	TRBV7-9	-	CASSLGPGTGYGYTF	TGTGCCAGCAGCTTAGGCCCCGGGACCGGCTATGGCTACACCTTC
TRBD2	TRBJ2-2	TRBV5-6	-	CASSFLTSGTVTGELFF	TGTGCCAGCAGCTTCCTGACTAGCGGGACTGTTACCGGGGAGCTGTTTTTT
TRBD1	TRBJ2-2	TRBV11-2	-	CASSFRQGAVGELFF	TGTGCCAGCAGCTTTAGACAGGGGGCGGTCGGGGAGCTGTTTTTT
-	TRBJ2-7	TRBV28	-	CASSLEWGLEQYF	TGTGCCAGCAGTTTAGAGTGGGGGCTCGAGCAGTACTTC
TRBD2	TRBJ2-3	TRBV10-3	-	CAISTTGTSGNTDTQYF	TGTGCCATCTCCACTACCGGGACTAGCGGAAACACAGATACGCAGTATTTT
-	TRBJ1-3	TRBV9	-	CASSEAGASGNTIYF	TGTGCCAGCAGCGAGGCCGGGGCCTCTGGAAACACCATATATTTT
-	TRBJ2-7	TRBV7-9	-	CASSPGGYEQYF	TGTGCCAGCAGCCCCGGGGGATACGAGCAGTACTTC
TRBD2	TRBJ2-5	TRBV27	once	CASSRSGVQETQYF	TGTGCCAGCAGCCGAAGCGGGGTTCAAGAGACCCAGTACTTC
-	TRBJ2-7	TRBV5-1	few	CASSLSHEQYF	TGCGCCAGCAGCTTGTCCCACGAGCAGTACTTC
-	TRBJ2-5	TRBV19	-	CASSISEGETQYF	TGTGCCAGTAGTATCTCGGAGGGGGAGACCCAGTACTTC
TRBD2	TRBJ2-2	TRBV4-3	-	CASSQLAGENTGELFF	TGCGCCAGCAGCCAACTAGCGGGAGAGAACACCGGGGAGCTGTTTTTT
TRBD1	TRBJ1-2	TRBV2	-	CASSPTGDDYGYTF	TGTGCCAGCAGCCCTACAGGGGACGACTATGGCTACACCTTC
TRBD1	TRBJ1-1	TRBV7-2	once	CASSFATGGTEAFF	TGTGCCAGCAGCTTCGCGACAGGGGGCACTGAAGCTTTCTTT
TRBD2	TRBJ2-7	TRBV2	few	CASSEGSGVYEQYF	TGTGCCAGCAGTGAAGGTAGCGGGGTATACGAGCAGTACTTC
-	TRBJ2-1	TRBV19	medium-sized	CASSPTPTGFSRRQFF	TGTGCCAGTAGTCCCACTCCTACCGGATTTAGCCGCCGGCAGTTCTTC
-	TRBJ2-2	TRBV11-3	-	CASSLGVSNTGELFF	TGTGCCAGCAGCTTAGGGGTATCGAACACCGGGGAGCTGTTTTTT
-	TRBJ2-7	TRBV5-1	-	CASSWDGGLAYEQYF	TGCGCCAGCAGCTGGGACGGTGGTTTAGCCTACGAGCAGTACTTC
TRBD1	TRBJ2-3	TRBV7-9	-	CASSRMDRDTDTQYF	TGTGCCAGCAGCCGCATGGACAGGGACACAGATACGCAGTATTTT
-	TRBJ1-2	TRBV7-9	-	CASSLDDGVVYYGYTF	TGTGCCAGCAGCTTAGATGATGGGGTGGTGTACTATGGCTACACCTTC
-	TRBJ2-1	TRBV2	once	CASSEGGTLAPEQFF	TGTGCCAGCAGTGAAGGAGGTACCTTAGCGCCCGAGCAGTTCTTC
TRBD1	TRBJ1-5	TRBV5-8	-	CASSLPAPWTGSNQPQHF	TGTGCCAGCAGCTTGCCGGCCCCTTGGACAGGTAGCAATCAGCCCCAGCATTTT
-	TRBJ2-2	TRBV7-9	-	CASRPALNTELFF	TGTGCCAGCCGACCGGCCCTTAATACGGAGCTGTTTTTT
-	TRBJ2-5	TRBV5-6	-	CASSLAAGGLKTQYF	TGTGCCAGCAGCTTGGCAGCCGGGGGGCTGAAGACCCAGTACTTC
-	TRBJ2-1	TRBV13	-	CASSLRSRARNEQFF	TGTGCCAGCAGTCTTCGCTCCCGGGCCCGGAATGAGCAGTTCTTC
TRBD1	TRBJ1-5	TRBV7-8	-	CASSSAGTGYSNQPQHF	TGTGCCAGCAGCTCAGCCGGGACAGGTTATAGCAATCAGCCCCAGCATTTT
-	TRBJ2-1	TRBV28	-	CASRVSGTVGNEQFF	TGTGCCAGCAGGGTTAGCGGAACGGTCGGGAATGAGCAGTTCTTC
-	TRBJ2-1	TRBV6-1	-	CASCGGGGISYNEQFF	TGTGCCAGCTGTGGGGGGGGCGGGATAAGTTACAATGAGCAGTTCTTC
-	TRBJ1-1	TRBV27	-	CASSTVWGGTEAFF	TGTGCCAGCAGTACCGTATGGGGGGGCACTGAAGCTTTCTTT
-	TRBJ1-2	TRBV5-6	-	CASSLALWDPEYGYTF	TGTGCCAGCAGCTTGGCCCTGTGGGACCCGGAGTATGGCTACACCTTC
-	TRBJ2-7	TRBV29-1	-	CSVESSYEQYF	TGCAGCGTTGAATCCTCCTACGAGCAGTACTTC
TRBD1	TRBJ1-1	TRBV2	-	CASTGRRLGQADTEAFF	TGTGCCAGCACCGGACGACGTTTGGGACAGGCGGACACTGAAGCTTTCTTT
TRBD2	TRBJ2-7	TRBV28	-	CASTGTSGRYEVLYEQYF	TGTGCCAGCACCGGGACTAGCGGGAGATACGAGGTCCTCTACGAGCAGTACTTC
-	TRBJ2-1	TRBV9	-	CASSEAGTAEQFF	TGTGCCAGCAGCGAGGCGGGGACAGCAGAGCAGTTCTTC
-	TRBJ2-5	TRBV6-5	-	CASMTQETQYF	TGTGCCAGCATGACCCAAGAGACCCAGTACTTC
-	TRBJ2-2	TRBV7-6	-	CASSLGPGELFF	TGTGCCAGCAGCTTAGGTCCCGGGGAGCTGTTTTTT
TRBD2	TRBJ2-7	TRBV27	once	CASSITSGLTYEQYF	TGTGCCAGCAGCATCACTAGCGGGCTAACCTACGAGCAGTACTTC
-	TRBJ1-1	TRBV20-1	-	CSARDSGAFF	TGCAGTGCTAGAGATTCGGGGGCTTTCTTT
TRBD2	TRBJ2-3	TRBV5-6	-	CASSRLAVGSTDTQYF	TGTGCCAGCAGCAGACTAGCGGTCGGCTCAACAGATACGCAGTATTTT
TRBD1	TRBJ2-7	TRBV7-9	-	CASSLELTGRYEQYF	TGTGCCAGCAGCCTAGAGTTGACAGGGAGATACGAGCAGTACTTC